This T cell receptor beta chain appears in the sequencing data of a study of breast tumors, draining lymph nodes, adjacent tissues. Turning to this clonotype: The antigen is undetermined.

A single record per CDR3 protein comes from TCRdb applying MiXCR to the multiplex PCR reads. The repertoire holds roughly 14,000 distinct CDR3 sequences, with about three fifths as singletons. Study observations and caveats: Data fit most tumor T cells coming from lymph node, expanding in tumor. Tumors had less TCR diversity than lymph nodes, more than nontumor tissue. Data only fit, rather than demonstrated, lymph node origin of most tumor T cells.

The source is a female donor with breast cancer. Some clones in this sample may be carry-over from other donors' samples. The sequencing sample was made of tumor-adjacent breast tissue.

As DNA, the CDR3 is TGTGCCAGCAGCCTTAGCGGGACCACCTCCTACGAGCAGTACTTC. Encoded protein: CASSLSGTTSYEQYF. The V call is TRBV13, the J call TRBJ2-7; TRBD2 matches 8 bases. Germline values: CDR1 PRHDT, CDR2 FYEKMQ (reference sequence). Losses at the gene ends were 5 bases for V and 0 bases for J; bases not matched to a gene: 6. The CDR3 sequence is 15 residues long.